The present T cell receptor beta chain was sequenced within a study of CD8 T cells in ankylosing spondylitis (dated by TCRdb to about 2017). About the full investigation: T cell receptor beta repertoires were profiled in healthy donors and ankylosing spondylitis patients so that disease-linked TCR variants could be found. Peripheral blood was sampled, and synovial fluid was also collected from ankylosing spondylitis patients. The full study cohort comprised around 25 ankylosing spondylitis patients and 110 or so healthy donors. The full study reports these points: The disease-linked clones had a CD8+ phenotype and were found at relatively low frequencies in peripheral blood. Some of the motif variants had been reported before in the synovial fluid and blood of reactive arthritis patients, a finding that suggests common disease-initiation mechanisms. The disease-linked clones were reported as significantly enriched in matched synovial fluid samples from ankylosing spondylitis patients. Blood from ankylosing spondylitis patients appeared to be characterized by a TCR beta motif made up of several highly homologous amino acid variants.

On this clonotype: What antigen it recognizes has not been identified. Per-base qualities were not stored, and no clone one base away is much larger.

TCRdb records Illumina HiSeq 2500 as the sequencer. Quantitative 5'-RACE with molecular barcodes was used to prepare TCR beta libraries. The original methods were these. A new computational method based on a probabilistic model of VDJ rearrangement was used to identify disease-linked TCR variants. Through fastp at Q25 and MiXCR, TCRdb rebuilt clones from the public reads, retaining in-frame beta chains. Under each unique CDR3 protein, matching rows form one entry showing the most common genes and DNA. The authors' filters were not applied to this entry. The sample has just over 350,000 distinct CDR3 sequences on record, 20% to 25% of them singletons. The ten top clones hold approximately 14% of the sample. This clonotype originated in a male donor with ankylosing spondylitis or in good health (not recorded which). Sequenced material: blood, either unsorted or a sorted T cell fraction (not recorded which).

The CDR3 reads as follows: CSAREGRGGSEQYF. The DNA sequence follows: TGCAGTGCTAGAGAGGGTAGAGGGGGCTCCGAGCAGTACTTC. The chain is assembled from TRBV20-1 and TRBJ2-7, with 7 bases in between that match TRBD1. From the germline V gene (reference sequence), CDR1 is DFQATT and CDR2 is SNEGSKA. The CDR3 spans 14 residues, from the cysteine through the phenylalanine. Only the CDR3 portion is preserved as DNA: 42 bases, with reading frame beginning at the first base. The V end gives up 0 bases and the J end 6 bases, leaving 8 bases in the junction not matched to a gene.